This TCR beta chain comes out of a study of blood T cell repertoires in COVID-19. Study-wide background: Samples taken during acute and convalescent COVID-19 were collected in the United States, Italy and Spain. T cells, B-cell-depleted T cells, or PBMCs supplied cDNA or gDNA.

In the original analysis: Estimation of nucleated cell counts was performed using reference gene primer amplification. The assay was immunoSEQ multiplex PCR, and TCRdb's table has in-frame clones only and misses some. Clone size and the V and J calls come from that table; the DNA yielded D and trimming. The sample holds around 29,000 clones, less than 90% seen once. Germline CDR1 and CDR2: MNHNY and SVGAGI (reference sequence). V lost 6 bases to trimming and J lost 6 bases, with 8 bases between them. The CDR3 covers 11 residues. The chain is built from TRBV6-6 and TRBJ1-2; D call uncertain. The TCR sequence derives from an older woman with active COVID-19. Sequencing used peripheral blood. The DNA for the CDR3 is TGTGCCAGCAGACCCGGGGATGGCTACACCTTC. This translates into CASRPGDGYTF.